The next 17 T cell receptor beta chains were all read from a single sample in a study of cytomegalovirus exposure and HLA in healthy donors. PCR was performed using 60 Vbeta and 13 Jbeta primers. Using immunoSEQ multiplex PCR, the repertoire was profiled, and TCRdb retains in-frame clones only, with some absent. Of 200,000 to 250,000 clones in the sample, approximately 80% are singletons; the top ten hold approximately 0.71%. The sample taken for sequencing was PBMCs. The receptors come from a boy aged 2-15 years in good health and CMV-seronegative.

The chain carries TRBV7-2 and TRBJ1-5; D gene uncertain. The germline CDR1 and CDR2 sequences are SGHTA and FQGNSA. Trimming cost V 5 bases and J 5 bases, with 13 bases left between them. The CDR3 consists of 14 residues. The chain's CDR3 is CASSRESYHQPQHF. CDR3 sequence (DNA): TGTGCCAGCAGCCGAGAGAGTTACCATCAGCCCCAGCATTTT. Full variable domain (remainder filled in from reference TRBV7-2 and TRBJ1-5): GAGVSQSPSNKVTEKGKDVELRCDPISGHTALYWYRQSLGQGLEFLIYFQGNSAPDKSGLPSDRFSAERTGGSVSTLTIQRTQQEDSAVYLCASSRESYHQPQHFGDGTRLSIL.

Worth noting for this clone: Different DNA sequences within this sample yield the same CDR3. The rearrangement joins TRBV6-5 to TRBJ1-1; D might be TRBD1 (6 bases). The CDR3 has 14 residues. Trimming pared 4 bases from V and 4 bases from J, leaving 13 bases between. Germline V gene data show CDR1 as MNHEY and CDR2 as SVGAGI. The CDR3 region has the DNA TGTGCCAGCAGTTTACAGGGAGAGGGCACTGAAGCTTTCTTT. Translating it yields CASSLQGEGTEAFF.

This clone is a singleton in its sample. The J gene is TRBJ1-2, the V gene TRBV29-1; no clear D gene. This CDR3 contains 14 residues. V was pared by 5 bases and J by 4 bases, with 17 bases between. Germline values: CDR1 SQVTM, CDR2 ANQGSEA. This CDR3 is CSVTGDTAGYGYTF. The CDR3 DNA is TGCAGCGTTACCGGGGATACAGCTGGCTATGGCTACACCTTC. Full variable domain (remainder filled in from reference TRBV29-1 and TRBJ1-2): SAVISQKPSRDICQRGTSLTIQCQVDSQVTMMFWYRQQPGQSLTLIATANQGSEATYESGFVIDKFPISRPNLTFSTLTVSNMSPEDSSIYLCSVTGDTAGYGYTFGSGTRLTVV.

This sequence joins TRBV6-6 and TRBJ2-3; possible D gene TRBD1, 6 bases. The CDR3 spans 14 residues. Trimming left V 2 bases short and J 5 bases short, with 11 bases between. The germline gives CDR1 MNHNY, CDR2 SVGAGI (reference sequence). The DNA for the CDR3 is TGTGCCAGCAGTTACAGGGGGTCGGTAGATACGCAGTATTTT. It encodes CASSYRGSVDTQYF.

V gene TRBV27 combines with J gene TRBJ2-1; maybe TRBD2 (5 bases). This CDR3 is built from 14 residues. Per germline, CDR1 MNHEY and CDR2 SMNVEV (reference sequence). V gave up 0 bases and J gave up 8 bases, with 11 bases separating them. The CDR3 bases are TGTGCCAGCAGTTTATCATCCCTAGCTCATGAGCAGTTCTTC. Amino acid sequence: CASSLSSLAHEQFF.

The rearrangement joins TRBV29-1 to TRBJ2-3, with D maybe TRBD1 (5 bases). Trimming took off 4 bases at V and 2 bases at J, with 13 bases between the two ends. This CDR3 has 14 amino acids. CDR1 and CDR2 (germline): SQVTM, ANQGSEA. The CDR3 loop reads CSVAGQGYTDTQYF. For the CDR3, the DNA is TGCAGCGTTGCAGGGCAGGGCTACACAGATACGCAGTATTTT.

This CDR3 reads CASSIRGRETQYF. DNA of the CDR3: TGTGCCAGTAGTATCAGGGGGCGGGAGACCCAGTACTTC. V gene TRBV19 combines with J gene TRBJ2-5; 8 bases match TRBD1. Germline V gene lookup returns CDR1 LNHDA and CDR2 SQIVND (reference sequence). V was clipped by 3 bases and J by 5 bases; unmatched bases: 2. The CDR3 runs to 13 residues. Supplemented by reference TRBV19 and TRBJ2-5, the full variable domain reads DGGITQSPKYLFRKEGQNVTLSCEQNLNHDAMYWYRQDPGQGLRLIYYSQIVNDFQKGDIAEGYSVSREKKESFPLTVTSAQKNPTAFYLCASSIRGRETQYFGPGTRLLVL.

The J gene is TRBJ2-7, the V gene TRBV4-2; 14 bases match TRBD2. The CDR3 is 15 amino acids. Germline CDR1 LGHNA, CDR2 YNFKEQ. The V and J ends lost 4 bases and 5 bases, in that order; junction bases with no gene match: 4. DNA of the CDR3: TGTGCCAGCAGCCCTGGGACTAGCGGGAGAGACGAGCAGTACTTC. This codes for CASSPGTSGRDEQYF.

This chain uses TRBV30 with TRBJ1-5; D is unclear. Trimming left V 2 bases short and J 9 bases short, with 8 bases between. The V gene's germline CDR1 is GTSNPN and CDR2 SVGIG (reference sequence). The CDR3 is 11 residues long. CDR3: CAWSTSGPQHF. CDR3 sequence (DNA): TGTGCCTGGAGTACCTCCGGGCCCCAGCATTTT.

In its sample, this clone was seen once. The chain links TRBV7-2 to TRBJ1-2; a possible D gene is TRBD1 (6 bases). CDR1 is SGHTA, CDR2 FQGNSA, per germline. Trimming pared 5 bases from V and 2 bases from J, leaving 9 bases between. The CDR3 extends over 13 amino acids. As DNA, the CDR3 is TGTGCCAGCAGCACAGGGTTGAACTATGGCTACACCTTC. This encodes CASSTGLNYGYTF.

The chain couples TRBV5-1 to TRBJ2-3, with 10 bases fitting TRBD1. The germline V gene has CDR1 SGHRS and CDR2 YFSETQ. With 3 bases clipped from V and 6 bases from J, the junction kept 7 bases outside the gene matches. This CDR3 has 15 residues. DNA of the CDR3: TGCGCCAGCAGCTGGTGGACAGGGGGAGGGGATACGCAGTATTTT. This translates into CASSWWTGGGDTQYF. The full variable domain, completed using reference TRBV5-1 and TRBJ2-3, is KAGVTQTPRYLIKTRGQQVTLSCSPISGHRSVSWYQQTPGQGLQFLFEYFSETQRNKGNFPGRFSGRQFSNSRSEMNVSTLELGDSALYLCASSWWTGGGDTQYFGPGTRLTVL.

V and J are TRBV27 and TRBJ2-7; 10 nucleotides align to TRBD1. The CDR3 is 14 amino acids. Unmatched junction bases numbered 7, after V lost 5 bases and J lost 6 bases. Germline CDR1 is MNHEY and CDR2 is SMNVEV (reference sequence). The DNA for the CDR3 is TGTGCCAGCAGTCTGAAGACAGGGGGCTTCGAGCAGTACTTC. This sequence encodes CASSLKTGGFEQYF.

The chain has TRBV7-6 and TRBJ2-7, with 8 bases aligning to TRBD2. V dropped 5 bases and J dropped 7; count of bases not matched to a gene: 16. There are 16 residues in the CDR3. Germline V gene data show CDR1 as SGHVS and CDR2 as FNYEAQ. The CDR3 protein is CASSPRQSGGGREQYF. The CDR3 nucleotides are TGTGCCAGCAGCCCCCGCCAGAGCGGGGGAGGCCGAGAGCAGTACTTC. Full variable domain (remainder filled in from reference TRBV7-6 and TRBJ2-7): GAGVSQSPRYKVTKRGQDVALRCDPISGHVSLYWYRQALGQGPEFLTYFNYEAQQDKSGLPNDRFSAERPEGSISTLTIQRTEQRDSAMYRCASSPRQSGGGREQYFGPGTRLTVT.

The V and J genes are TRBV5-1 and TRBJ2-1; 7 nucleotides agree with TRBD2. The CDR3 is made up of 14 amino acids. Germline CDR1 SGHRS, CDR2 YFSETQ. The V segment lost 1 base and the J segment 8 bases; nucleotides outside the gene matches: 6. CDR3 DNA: TGCGCCAGCAGCTTGTCGGGGGGACTCTATGAGCAGTTCTTC. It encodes CASSLSGGLYEQFF.

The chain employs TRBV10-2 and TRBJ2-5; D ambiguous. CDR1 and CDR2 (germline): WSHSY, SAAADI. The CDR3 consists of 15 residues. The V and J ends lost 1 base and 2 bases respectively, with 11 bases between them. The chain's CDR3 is CASSELAYLQETQYF. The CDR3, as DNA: TGCGCCAGCAGTGAGTTGGCTTACCTTCAAGAGACCCAGTACTTC.

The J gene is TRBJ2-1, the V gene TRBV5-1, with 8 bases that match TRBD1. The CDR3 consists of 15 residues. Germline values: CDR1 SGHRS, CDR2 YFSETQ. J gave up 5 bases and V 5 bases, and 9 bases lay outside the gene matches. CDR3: CASSHSGTGHNEQFF. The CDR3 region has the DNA TGCGCCAGCAGTCATTCCGGGACAGGCCACAATGAGCAGTTCTTC.

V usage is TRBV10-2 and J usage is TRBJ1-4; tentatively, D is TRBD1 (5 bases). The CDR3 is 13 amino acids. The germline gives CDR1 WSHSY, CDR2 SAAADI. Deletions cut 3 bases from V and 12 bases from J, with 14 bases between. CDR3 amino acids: CASSEGVHGELFF. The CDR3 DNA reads TGCGCCAGCAGTGAAGGGGTCCATGGGGAACTGTTTTTT.